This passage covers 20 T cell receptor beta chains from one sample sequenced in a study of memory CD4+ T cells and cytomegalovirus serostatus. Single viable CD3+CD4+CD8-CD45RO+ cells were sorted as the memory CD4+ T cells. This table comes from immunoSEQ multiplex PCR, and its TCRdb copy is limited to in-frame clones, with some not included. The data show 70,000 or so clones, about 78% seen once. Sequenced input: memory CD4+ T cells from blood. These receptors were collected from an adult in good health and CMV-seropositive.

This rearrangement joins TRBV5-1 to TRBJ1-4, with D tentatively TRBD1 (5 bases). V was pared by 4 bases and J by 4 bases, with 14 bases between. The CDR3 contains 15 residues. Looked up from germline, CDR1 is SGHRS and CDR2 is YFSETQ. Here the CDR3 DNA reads TGCGCCAGCAGCACGGCCCGGGGCGGTAATGAAAAACTGTTTTTT. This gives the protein CASSTARGGNEKLFF.

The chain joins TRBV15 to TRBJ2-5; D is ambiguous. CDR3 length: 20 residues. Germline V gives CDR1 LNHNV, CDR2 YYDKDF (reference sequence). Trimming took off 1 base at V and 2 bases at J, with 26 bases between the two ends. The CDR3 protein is CATSRVVIVSVGGSQETQYF. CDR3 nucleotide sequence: TGTGCCACCAGCAGAGTAGTCATTGTTTCAGTAGGTGGAAGTCAAGAGACCCAGTACTTC.

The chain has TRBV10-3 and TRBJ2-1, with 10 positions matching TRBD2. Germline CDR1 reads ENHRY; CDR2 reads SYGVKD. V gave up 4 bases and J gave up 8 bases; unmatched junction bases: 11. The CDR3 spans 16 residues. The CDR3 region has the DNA TGTGCCATCAGTGGGTTGAGCGGGGGGGCTTTCTATGAGCAGTTCTTC. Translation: CAISGLSGGAFYEQFF.

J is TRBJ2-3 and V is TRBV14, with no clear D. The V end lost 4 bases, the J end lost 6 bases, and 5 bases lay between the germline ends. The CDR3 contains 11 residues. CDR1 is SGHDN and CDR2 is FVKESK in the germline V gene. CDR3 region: CASSRADTQYF. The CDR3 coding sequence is TGTGCCAGCAGCCGAGCGGATACGCAGTATTTT.

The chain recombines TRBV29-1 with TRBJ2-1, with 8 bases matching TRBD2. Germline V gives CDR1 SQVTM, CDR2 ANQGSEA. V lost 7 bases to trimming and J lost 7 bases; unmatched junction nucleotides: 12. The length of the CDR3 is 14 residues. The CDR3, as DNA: TGCAGCGCTACCCTGGCGGGAGGTGGTAATGAGCAGTTCTTC. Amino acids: CSATLAGGGNEQFF.

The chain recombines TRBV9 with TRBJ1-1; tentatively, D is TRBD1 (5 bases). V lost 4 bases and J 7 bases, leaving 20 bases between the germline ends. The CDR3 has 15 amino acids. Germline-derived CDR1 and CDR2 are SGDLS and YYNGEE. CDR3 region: CASSPGGWGLGEAFF. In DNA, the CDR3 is TGTGCCAGCAGCCCGGGAGGTTGGGGCCTCGGTGAAGCTTTCTTT. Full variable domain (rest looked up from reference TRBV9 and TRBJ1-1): DSGVTQTPKHLITATGQRVTLRCSPRSGDLSVYWYQQSLDQGLQFLIQYYNGEERAKGNILERFSAQQFPDLHSELNLSSLELGDSALYFCASSPGGWGLGEAFFGQGTRLTVV.

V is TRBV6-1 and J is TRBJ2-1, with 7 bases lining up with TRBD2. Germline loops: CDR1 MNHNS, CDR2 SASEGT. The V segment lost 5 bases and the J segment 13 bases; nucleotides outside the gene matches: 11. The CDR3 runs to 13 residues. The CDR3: CASSLGSGPPQFF. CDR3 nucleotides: TGTGCCAGCAGTTTGGGTAGCGGGCCACCTCAGTTCTTC.

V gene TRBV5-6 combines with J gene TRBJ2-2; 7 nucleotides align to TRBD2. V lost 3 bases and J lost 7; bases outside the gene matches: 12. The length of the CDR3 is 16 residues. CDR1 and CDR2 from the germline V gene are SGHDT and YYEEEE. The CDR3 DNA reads TGTGCCAGCAGCTATCTATGGACTAGAAACGGCGGGGAGCTGTTTTTT. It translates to CASSYLWTRNGGELFF.

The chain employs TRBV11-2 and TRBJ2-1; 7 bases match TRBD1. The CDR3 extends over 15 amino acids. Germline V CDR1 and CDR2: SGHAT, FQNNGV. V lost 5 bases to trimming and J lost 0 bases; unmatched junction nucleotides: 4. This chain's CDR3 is CASSPTGISYNEQFF. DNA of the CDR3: TGTGCCAGCAGCCCGACAGGGATCTCCTACAATGAGCAGTTCTTC.

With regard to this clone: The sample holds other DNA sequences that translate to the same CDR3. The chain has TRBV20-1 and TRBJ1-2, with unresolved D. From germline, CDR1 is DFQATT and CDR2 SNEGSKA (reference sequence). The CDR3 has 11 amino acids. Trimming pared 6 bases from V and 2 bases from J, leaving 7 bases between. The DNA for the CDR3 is TGCAGTGCCAGCCCAAACTATGGCTACACCTTC. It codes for CSASPNYGYTF.

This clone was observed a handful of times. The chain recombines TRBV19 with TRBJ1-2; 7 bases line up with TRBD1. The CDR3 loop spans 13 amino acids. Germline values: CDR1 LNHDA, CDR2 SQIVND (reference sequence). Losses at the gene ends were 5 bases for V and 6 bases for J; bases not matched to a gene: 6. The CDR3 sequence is CASSPQTGNGYTF. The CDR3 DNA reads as TGTGCCAGTAGTCCCCAGACAGGGAATGGCTACACCTTC.

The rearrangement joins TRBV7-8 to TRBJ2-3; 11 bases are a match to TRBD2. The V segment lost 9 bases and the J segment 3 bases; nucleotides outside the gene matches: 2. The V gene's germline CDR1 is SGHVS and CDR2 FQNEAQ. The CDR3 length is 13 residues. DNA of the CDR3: TGTGCCAGTAGCGGGAGGGGGACAGATACGCAGTATTTT. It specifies CASSGRGTDTQYF.

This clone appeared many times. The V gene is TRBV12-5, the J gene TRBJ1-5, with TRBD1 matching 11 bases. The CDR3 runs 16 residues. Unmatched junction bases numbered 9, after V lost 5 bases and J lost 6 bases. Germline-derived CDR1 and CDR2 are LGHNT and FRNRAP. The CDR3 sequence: CASGTGQGAGGQPQHF. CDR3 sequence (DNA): TGTGCTAGTGGTACCGGACAGGGGGCGGGCGGTCAGCCCCAGCATTTT.

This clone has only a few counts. CDR3: CASSLQVANTEAFF. The CDR3 DNA reads as TGTGCCAGCAGCTTACAGGTTGCGAACACTGAAGCTTTCTTT. V is TRBV11-3 and J is TRBJ1-1; D call uncertain. Trimming pared 2 bases from V and 1 base from J, leaving 8 bases between. CDR1 SGHNT and CDR2 YENEEA come from the germline V gene. CDR3 size: 14 residues. The full variable domain, rest sourced from reference TRBV11-3 and TRBJ1-1, is EAGVVQSPRYKIIEKKQPVAFWCNPISGHNTLYWYLQNLGQGPELLIRYENEEAVDDSQLPKDRFSAERLKGVDSTLKIQPAELGDSAVYLCASSLQVANTEAFFGQGTRLTVV.

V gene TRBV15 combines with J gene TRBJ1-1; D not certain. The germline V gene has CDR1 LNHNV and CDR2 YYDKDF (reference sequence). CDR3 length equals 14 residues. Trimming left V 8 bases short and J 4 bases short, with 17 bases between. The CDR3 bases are TGTGCCACCTCCGCGAGGCGGTTTGGCACTGAAGCTTTCTTT. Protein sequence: CATSARRFGTEAFF.

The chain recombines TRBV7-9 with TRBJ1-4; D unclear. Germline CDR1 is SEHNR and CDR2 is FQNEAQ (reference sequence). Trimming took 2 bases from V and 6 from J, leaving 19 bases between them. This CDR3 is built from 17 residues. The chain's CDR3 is CASSLSAVGYEDEKLFF. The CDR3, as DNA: TGTGCCAGCAGCTTAAGTGCAGTGGGGTATGAAGATGAAAAACTGTTTTTT.

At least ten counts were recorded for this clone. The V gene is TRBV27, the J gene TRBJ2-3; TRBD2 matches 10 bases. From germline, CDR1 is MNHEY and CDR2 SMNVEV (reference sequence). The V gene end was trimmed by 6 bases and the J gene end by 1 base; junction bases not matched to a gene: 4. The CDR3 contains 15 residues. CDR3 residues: CASSPTSGGTDTQYF. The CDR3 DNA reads TGTGCCAGCAGCCCAACTAGCGGGGGCACAGATACGCAGTATTTT.

The CDR3 DNA reads TGTGCCAGCAGCTACGGGACAGCCAATGAGCAGTTCTTC. Translated: CASSYGTANEQFF. The V gene is TRBV7-2, the J gene TRBJ2-1; 7 nucleotides line up with TRBD1. Trimming took 4 bases from V and 6 from J; bases not matched to a gene: 3. Germline V lookup: CDR1 SGHTA, CDR2 FQGNSA. CDR3 length: 13 residues. The full variable domain, its missing parts supplied by reference TRBV7-2 and TRBJ2-1, is GAGVSQSPSNKVTEKGKDVELRCDPISGHTALYWYRQSLGQGLEFLIYFQGNSAPDKSGLPSDRFSAERTGGSVSTLTIQRTQQEDSAVYLCASSYGTANEQFFGPGTRLTVL.

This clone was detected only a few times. The CDR3 sequence is CASSLAGVTGNTIYF. CDR3 nucleotides: TGTGCCAGCAGCTTAGCGGGGGTGACTGGAAACACCATATATTTT. This chain joins TRBV7-2 and TRBJ1-3; the D gene is possibly TRBD1 (5 bases). This CDR3 is 15 amino acids long. Germline lookup yields CDR1 SGHTA and CDR2 FQGNSA. V lost 0 bases and J 2 bases, leaving 8 bases between the germline ends.

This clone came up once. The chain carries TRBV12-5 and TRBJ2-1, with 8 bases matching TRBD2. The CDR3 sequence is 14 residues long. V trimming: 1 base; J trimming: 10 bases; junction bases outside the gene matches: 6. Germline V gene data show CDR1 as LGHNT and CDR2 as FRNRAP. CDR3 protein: CASGLAGRAGEQFF. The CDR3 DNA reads TGTGCTAGTGGTTTGGCCGGGAGGGCCGGGGAGCAGTTCTTC.